These 31 T cell receptor beta chains were sequenced from one sample in a study of blood T cell repertoires in COVID-19. Profiling relied on immunoSEQ multiplex PCR, and the TCRdb table lists in-frame clones only, not all of them. This sample yields roughly 20,000 clones, of which more than 85% are seen a single time; roughly 9.7% belongs to the top ten. Sequences were obtained from peripheral blood. Source of these receptors: a human donor in a cohort sampled during active COVID-19.

This clone was counted a few times. The chain links TRBV7-8 to TRBJ2-7; maybe TRBD1 (6 bases). Trimming left V 5 bases short and J 2 bases short, with 16 bases between. CDR1 is SGHVS and CDR2 is FQNEAQ in the germline V gene. The CDR3 contains 15 residues. CDR3 in amino acids: CASSLSPQGAYEQYF. The CDR3 nucleotides read TGTGCCAGCAGCCTAAGCCCACAGGGCGCCTACGAGCAGTACTTC.

The chain joins TRBV6-5 to TRBJ2-6; 8 positions match TRBD1. Per germline, CDR1 MNHEY and CDR2 SVGAGI. V shed 8 bases and J 3 bases; nucleotides not matched to a gene: 6. The CDR3 length is 15 residues. The CDR3, as DNA: TGTGCCAGCCGGACAGGGCTTATTGGGGCCAACGTCCTGACTTTC. This translates into CASRTGLIGANVLTF.

This chain uses TRBV25-1 with TRBJ2-7, with a possible D match to TRBD2 (7 bases). This CDR3 has 16 residues. Per germline, CDR1 MGHDK and CDR2 SYGVNS. Trimming left V 5 bases short and J 2 bases short, with 19 bases between. The CDR3 DNA follows: TGTGCCAGCAGTCCCACCACGGGGGGCCCCGCCTACGAGCAGTACTTC. The encoded protein is CASSPTTGGPAYEQYF.

The chain combines TRBV9 with TRBJ2-3; possible D gene TRBD2, 6 bases. Germline V gene sequence: CDR1 SGDLS, CDR2 YYNGEE. CDR3 length equals 16 residues. V dropped 3 bases and J dropped 1 base, with 15 bases sitting between them. CDR3 DNA sequence: TGTGCCAGCAGCGGTGGGACGGGAGCTGGCACAGATACGCAGTATTTT. As protein: CASSGGTGAGTDTQYF.

The chain has TRBV5-4 and TRBJ2-2, with D possibly TRBD2 on 5 matching bases. The CDR3 totals 15 residues. Between the trimmed V and J ends, which lost 0 bases and 7 bases, there was a span of 13 bases. Germline CDR1 SGHNT, CDR2 YYREEE (reference sequence). The CDR3 protein is CASSLAGGLGGELFF. The DNA of the CDR3 is TGTGCCAGCAGCTTGGCCGGAGGTCTGGGCGGGGAGCTGTTTTTT.

This chain links TRBV25-1 with TRBJ1-2, with D possibly matching TRBD1 (6 bases). The germline V gene has CDR1 MGHDK and CDR2 SYGVNS. This CDR3 has 16 amino acids. V was trimmed by 4 bases and J by 4 bases, leaving 19 bases between them. CDR3 in DNA: TGTGCCAGCAGTGGTAGTCCGGGACAAGGTGGCTATGGCTACACCTTC. Amino acid sequence: CASSGSPGQGGYGYTF.

The CDR3 region has the DNA TGTGCCAGCAGCTTAGAGGCAGGGGCTGGAAACACCATATATTTT. It yields the protein CASSLEAGAGNTIYF. The chain is built from TRBV11-2 and TRBJ1-3, with D possibly being TRBD1 (6 bases). V was trimmed by 0 bases and J by 2 bases, leaving 8 bases between them. The CDR3 totals 15 residues. Germline CDR1 and CDR2: SGHAT and FQNNGV.

The chain has TRBV19 and TRBJ2-7, with TRBD1 matching over 10 bases. The germline V gene encodes CDR1 LNHDA and CDR2 SQIVND (reference sequence). There are 14 residues in the CDR3. The V and J ends lost 8 bases and 1 base, in that order; junction bases with no gene match: 5. Here the CDR3 reads CASSGQGGSYEQYF. The CDR3, as DNA: TGTGCCAGTTCCGGACAGGGGGGTTCCTACGAGCAGTACTTC.

The gene calls are TRBV30 and TRBJ1-1; TRBD1 agrees at 8 bases. The CDR3 loop spans 14 amino acids. V lost 2 bases and J lost 4; bases outside the gene matches: 6. Germline loops: CDR1 GTSNPN, CDR2 SVGIG (reference sequence). CDR3 region: CAWSSQGATTEAFF. The DNA for the CDR3 is TGTGCCTGGAGTTCCCAGGGGGCGACCACTGAAGCTTTCTTT. The entire variable domain, with the rest obtained from reference TRBV30 and TRBJ1-1, is as follows: SQTIHQWPATLVQPVGSPLSLECTVEGTSNPNLYWYRQAAGRGLQLLFYSVGIGQISSEVPQNLSASRPQDRQFILSSKKLLLSDSGFYLCAWSSQGATTEAFFGQGTRLTVV.

This chain uses TRBV11-2 with TRBJ2-7; 13 bases fit TRBD2. Trimming took 3 bases from V and 3 from J; bases not matched to a gene: 2. This CDR3 has 15 residues. Germline V lookup: CDR1 SGHAT, CDR2 FQNNGV. The CDR3 loop is CASSLRTSGSYEQYF. The CDR3 DNA is TGTGCCAGCAGCTTGAGGACTAGCGGGAGCTACGAGCAGTACTTC.

The chain joins TRBV7-2 to TRBJ2-4; TRBD2 aligns across 9 bases. Trimming at V came to 5 bases and at J to 2 bases, leaving 10 bases not matched to a gene. Germline values: CDR1 SGHTA, CDR2 FQGNSA. The CDR3 is made up of 17 amino acids. The DNA for the CDR3 is TGTGCCAGCAGCCCCGCGGCGGCTAGCGGGACCAAAAACATTCAGTACTTC. This translates into CASSPAAASGTKNIQYF. The full variable domain, its missing parts supplied by reference TRBV7-2 and TRBJ2-4, is GAGVSQSPSNKVTEKGKDVELRCDPISGHTALYWYRQSLGQGLEFLIYFQGNSAPDKSGLPSDRFSAERTGGSVSTLTIQRTQQEDSAVYLCASSPAAASGTKNIQYFGAGTRLSVL.

The V and J genes are TRBV7-9 and TRBJ2-1, with TRBD2 identical over 7 bases. CDR3 length equals 16 residues. Germline-derived CDR1 and CDR2 are SEHNR and FQNEAQ (reference sequence). V trimming: 1 base; J trimming: 2 bases; junction bases outside the gene matches: 5. CDR3 bases: TGTGCCAGCAGCTTAGACGCGGGAGTCGCCTACAATGAGCAGTTCTTC. Translation gives CASSLDAGVAYNEQFF.

The rearrangement joins TRBV7-6 to TRBJ1-4; D possibly corresponds to TRBD1 (5 bases). CDR1 is SGHVS and CDR2 is FNYEAQ in the germline V gene. V was pared by 6 bases and J by 8 bases, with 19 bases between. The CDR3 runs to 15 residues. Here the CDR3 reads CASRRDRQLGEKLFF. The CDR3 DNA follows: TGTGCCAGCAGGCGAGACCGACAGCTTGGAGAAAAACTGTTTTTT.

This clone occurred once. In nucleotides, the CDR3 is TGTGCCAGCCCCAGTCGGCGGGAGGCCCAAGAGACCCAGTACTTC. This encodes CASPSRREAQETQYF. The rearrangement joins TRBV2 to TRBJ2-5; TRBD2 aligns across 8 bases. With 8 bases clipped from V and 1 base from J, the junction kept 9 bases outside the gene matches. Germline assignment: CDR1 SNHLY and CDR2 FYNNEI. The CDR3 is 15 residues long.

The chain combines TRBV5-1 with TRBJ1-4, with no clear D. With 2 bases removed from V and 7 bases from J, the gap between germline ends came to 3 bases. The length of the CDR3 is 11 residues. Looked up from germline, CDR1 is SGHRS and CDR2 is YFSETQ. CDR3 DNA sequence: TGCGCCAGCAGCTTCGTTGAAAAACTGTTTTTT. Translating it yields CASSFVEKLFF.

By frequency in the sample, this clone is medium-sized. V and J are TRBV5-1 and TRBJ2-1; 12 nucleotides match TRBD2. This CDR3 contains 15 residues. CDR1 and CDR2 from the germline V gene are SGHRS and YFSETQ. V trimming: 2 bases; J trimming: 10 bases; junction bases outside the gene matches: 7. The CDR3 nucleotides are TGCGCCAGCAGCTTCGGACTAGCGGGATCCGAAGAGCAGTTCTTC. Its translation: CASSFGLAGSEEQFF.

The CDR3 is CASSLGGQRGSYEQYF. The CDR3 nucleotides are TGCGCCAGCAGCTTAGGAGGACAGAGGGGGTCCTACGAGCAGTACTTC. The chain couples TRBV5-1 to TRBJ2-7; the D gene is possibly TRBD1 (6 bases). V dropped 2 bases and J dropped 1 base, with 16 bases sitting between them. CDR3 length equals 16 residues. Germline CDR1 reads SGHRS; CDR2 reads YFSETQ.

The V call is TRBV11-2, the J call TRBJ1-2, with 10 bases identical to TRBD1. Germline-derived CDR1 and CDR2 are SGHAT and FQNNGV. V lost 5 bases to trimming and J lost 8 bases; unmatched junction nucleotides: 8. The CDR3 is 14 amino acids. The CDR3: CASSLPGTGVGYTF. The CDR3 bases are TGTGCCAGCAGCCTTCCCGGGACAGGGGTGGGCTACACCTTC.

The V call is TRBV6-4, the J call TRBJ2-1, with 10 bases lining up with TRBD2. CDR3 length: 15 residues. Per the germline V gene, CDR1 is MRHNA and CDR2 is SNTAGT. The junction had 2 bases not matched to a gene; V was cut back by 0 bases and J by 6 bases. The CDR3 nucleotides read TGTGCCAGCAGTGACTCAGCGGGAGGGCCCAATGAGCAGTTCTTC. Its protein product is CASSDSAGGPNEQFF.

The V call is TRBV28, the J call TRBJ1-3, with 9 bases aligning to TRBD1. In germline, CDR1 is MDHEN, CDR2 SYDVKM. With V trimmed by 3 bases and J by 3 bases, 6 bases remained unmatched. This CDR3 is 16 amino acids long. The CDR3 DNA follows: TGTGCCAGCAGTTTCTCGGACAGGGGAGGTGGAAACACCATATATTTT. As protein: CASSFSDRGGGNTIYF.

The chain couples TRBV6-4 to TRBJ2-1; TRBD1 might be the D (6 bases). The germline V and J ends were trimmed by 5 bases and 2 bases, with 13 bases remaining between them. This CDR3 is built from 15 residues. Germline lookup yields CDR1 MRHNA and CDR2 SNTAGT. This CDR3 reads CASSLVAGAYNEQFF. The CDR3 coding sequence is TGTGCCAGCAGTTTGGTGGCAGGGGCCTACAATGAGCAGTTCTTC.

The chain is built from TRBV19 and TRBJ2-2, with 7 bases fitting TRBD1. The CDR3 contains 14 residues. In germline, CDR1 is LNHDA, CDR2 SQIVND (reference sequence). Germline trimming cut 10 bases from V and 5 bases from J; bases unmatched to any gene: 10. CDR3 loop: CATMRGGETGELFF. The CDR3 nucleotides read TGTGCCACCATGAGAGGGGGCGAGACCGGGGAGCTGTTTTTT.

The chain recombines TRBV5-1 with TRBJ2-1; the match to TRBD2 covers 11 bases. The V and J ends lost 3 bases and 5 bases, in that order; junction bases with no gene match: 4. CDR3 length: 15 residues. Germline lookup yields CDR1 SGHRS and CDR2 YFSETQ. This CDR3 reads CASSSGTSGNNEQFF. CDR3 coding DNA: TGCGCCAGCAGCTCCGGGACTAGCGGAAACAATGAGCAGTTCTTC.

The V call is TRBV27, the J call TRBJ2-3, with D maybe TRBD2 (7 bases). This CDR3 has 15 residues. Germline V gene data show CDR1 as MNHEY and CDR2 as SMNVEV (reference sequence). The V end lost 10 bases, the J end lost 6 bases, and 23 bases lay between the germline ends. This CDR3 is CATNKGGLAHDTQYF. The CDR3 nucleotides are TGTGCCACCAACAAGGGGGGGCTCGCGCACGATACGCAGTATTTT.

The rearrangement uses TRBV6-5 and TRBJ1-2; 9 positions match TRBD1. The trim removed 2 bases at V and 7 bases at J, leaving 11 bases unmatched. CDR1 MNHEY and CDR2 SVGAGI come from the germline V gene. The CDR3 runs 16 residues. In DNA, the CDR3 is TGTGCCAGCAGTTACCGGGGGACAGGGATCATTTCTGGCTACACCTTC. Encoded protein: CASSYRGTGIISGYTF.

This chain links TRBV6-6 with TRBJ2-5; 7 nucleotides agree with TRBD1. Germline CDR1 MNHNY, CDR2 SVGAGI (reference sequence). With V trimmed by 5 bases and J by 7 bases, 7 bases remained unmatched. The CDR3 sequence is 13 residues long. The DNA of the CDR3 is TGTGCCAGCAGTCCGACAGGGCCGGGGACCCAGTACTTC. Amino acids: CASSPTGPGTQYF.

The CDR3 region has the DNA TGTGCCAGCAGTTCTGGGACAGGGCCCCCCTACGAGCAGTACTTC. Amino acid sequence: CASSSGTGPPYEQYF. This rearrangement joins TRBV28 to TRBJ2-7; 9 nucleotides align to TRBD1. The V gene's germline CDR1 is MDHEN and CDR2 SYDVKM. The CDR3 has 15 amino acids. V dropped 4 bases and J dropped 2; count of bases not matched to a gene: 6.

The rearrangement uses TRBV28 and TRBJ2-1; 9 bases agree with TRBD1. The CDR3 totals 14 residues. With 4 bases clipped from V and 7 bases from J, the junction kept 5 bases outside the gene matches. CDR1 and CDR2 from the germline V gene are MDHEN and SYDVKM. CDR3 in amino acids: CASSSGTGWNEQFF. The CDR3 DNA reads as TGTGCCAGCAGTTCCGGGACAGGGTGGAATGAGCAGTTCTTC. The full variable domain, its missing parts supplied by reference TRBV28 and TRBJ2-1, is DVKVTQSSRYLVKRTGEKVFLECVQDMDHENMFWYRQDPGLGLRLIYFSYDVKMKEKGDIPEGYSVSREKKERFSLILESASTNQTSMYLCASSSGTGWNEQFFGPGTRLTVL.

This rearrangement joins TRBV28 to TRBJ2-7, with TRBD1 matching 7 bases. J lost 0 bases, V lost 5 bases, and 4 bases had no gene match. This CDR3 is 14 amino acids long. Germline assignment: CDR1 MDHEN and CDR2 SYDVKM. The CDR3 sequence is CASSETGLSYEQYF. CDR3 in DNA: TGTGCCAGCAGTGAGACAGGGCTCTCCTACGAGCAGTACTTC.

On this clone itself: This specimen includes other DNA sequences encoding the same CDR3. The CDR3 loop is CASSLGTGGLYEQYF. CDR3 nucleotide sequence: TGTGCCAGCAGCCTCGGGACAGGGGGCTTGTACGAGCAGTACTTC. This sequence joins TRBV7-8 and TRBJ2-7; 12 bases match TRBD1. Losses at the gene ends were 5 bases for V and 4 bases for J; bases not matched to a gene: 6. The germline V gene has CDR1 SGHVS and CDR2 FQNEAQ. The CDR3 runs 15 residues.

The V and J genes are TRBV19 and TRBJ1-1; tentatively, D is TRBD1 (5 bases). Trimming took off 3 bases at V and 1 base at J, with 15 bases between the two ends. The CDR3 runs to 16 residues. The V gene's germline CDR1 is LNHDA and CDR2 SQIVND (reference sequence). The chain's CDR3 is CASSIVGRTSNTEAFF. CDR3 bases: TGTGCCAGTAGTATCGTAGGCAGGACATCGAACACTGAAGCTTTCTTT.